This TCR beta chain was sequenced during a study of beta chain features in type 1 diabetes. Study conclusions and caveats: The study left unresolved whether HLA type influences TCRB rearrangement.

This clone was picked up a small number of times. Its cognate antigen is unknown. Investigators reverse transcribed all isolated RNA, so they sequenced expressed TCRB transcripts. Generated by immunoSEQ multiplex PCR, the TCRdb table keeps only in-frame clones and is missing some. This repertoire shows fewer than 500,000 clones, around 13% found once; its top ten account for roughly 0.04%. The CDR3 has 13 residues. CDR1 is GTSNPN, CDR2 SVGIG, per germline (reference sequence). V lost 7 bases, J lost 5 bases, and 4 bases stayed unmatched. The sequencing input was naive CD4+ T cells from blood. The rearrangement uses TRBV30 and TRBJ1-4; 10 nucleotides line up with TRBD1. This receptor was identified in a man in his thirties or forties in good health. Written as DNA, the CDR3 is TGTGCCTCCCCGGGACAGGGGAATGAAAAACTGTTTTTT. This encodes CASPGQGNEKLFF.